This is a list of T cell receptor beta chains from one sample in a study of Graves' ophthalmopathy and Graves' hyperthyroidism. Each CDR3 protein is one row after TCRdb ran MiXCR on the multiplex PCR reads. The profile shows around 400,000 distinct CDR3 sequences, roughly 21% of them singletons. The sequencing input was peripheral blood. The origin of the receptors is a woman between 18 and 29 years old with stable Graves' hyperthyroidism. CDR3s include the opening cysteine and the closing phenylalanine or tryptophan. D genes are given only for firm matches. Not every row has a clone size; where given, it reads once, few, many or a size class.

length | size | J | D | V | CDR3 | DNA
18 | many | TRBJ2-7 | - | TRBV15 | CATSRKTGFAGETYEQYF | TGTGCCACCAGCAGAAAGACAGGGTTCGCGGGAGAAACCTACGAGCAGTACTTC
16 | many | TRBJ2-3 | TRBD1 | TRBV6-2/TRBV6-3 | CASRTSGTGDGDTQYF | TGTGCCAGCAGAACATCCGGGACAGGGGATGGAGATACGCAGTATTTT
13 | many | TRBJ2-7 | - | TRBV27 | CASTTLGNYEQYF | TGTGCCAGCACCACACTGGGGAACTACGAGCAGTACTTC
15 | few | TRBJ2-2 | - | TRBV4-1 | CASSQSGRNTGELFF | TGCGCCAGCAGCCAATCGGGACGTAACACCGGGGAGCTGTTTTTT
17 | few | TRBJ1-1 | TRBD1 | TRBV10-3 | CAISEGDRGRGNTEAFF | TGTGCCATCAGTGAAGGGGACAGGGGGCGCGGGAACACTGAAGCTTTCTTT
16 | - | TRBJ2-3 | - | TRBV11-2 | CASSLVGGGVTDTQYF | TGTGCCAGCAGCTTAGTTGGGGGGGGCGTCACAGATACGCAGTATTTT
14 | many | TRBJ1-1 | TRBD1 | TRBV6-1 | CASSRGQGNTEAFF | TGTGCCAGCAGCAGGGGACAGGGGAACACTGAAGCTTTCTTT
15 | few | TRBJ2-7 | - | TRBV13 | CASSLWDRNSYEQYF | TGTGCCAGCAGCCTATGGGACCGGAACTCCTACGAGCAGTACTTC
14 | - | TRBJ1-2 | TRBD1 | TRBV7-8 | CASSTLGQAYGYTF | TGTGCCAGCAGCACACTTGGACAGGCCTATGGCTACACCTTC
15 | many | TRBJ1-6 | - | TRBV7-8 | CASSPRRQLNSPLHF | TGTGCCAGCAGCCCGAGGAGGCAGTTGAATTCACCCCTCCACTTT
17 | - | TRBJ1-1 | - | TRBV14 | CASSQDPRGGGNTEAFF | TGTGCCAGCAGCCAAGATCCGCGGGGAGGGGGGAACACTGAAGCTTTCTTT
12 | many | TRBJ2-1 | - | TRBV7-2 | CASRLGFGEQFF | TGTGCCAGCAGGCTAGGTTTTGGGGAGCAGTTCTTC
14 | many | TRBJ2-7 | - | TRBV9 | CASSVGGNPGEQYF | TGTGCCAGCAGCGTTGGCGGGAATCCGGGCGAGCAGTACTTC
15 | many | TRBJ1-1 | - | TRBV6-5 | CASSYSIGRNTEAFF | TGTGCCAGCAGTTACTCGATTGGCCGGAACACTGAAGCTTTCTTT
16 | many | TRBJ2-2 | TRBD2 | TRBV20-1 | CSAGGLAGDHPGELFF | TGCAGTGCTGGGGGACTAGCGGGAGATCACCCCGGGGAGCTGTTTTTT